This T cell receptor (beta chain) was documented in a study of identical twins. Broader study findings: Low generation-probability sequences were in excess among twin-shared out-of-frame alpha sequences. Models underpredicted monozygotic twin sharing of out-of-frame TCR alpha.

There are 13 residues in the CDR3. CDR1 SGHRS and CDR2 YFSETQ come from the germline V gene. V was clipped by 7 bases and J by 10 bases; unmatched bases: 10. As concerns this clonotype: The antigen is unknown.

In TCRdb, the 5' RACE reads were re-called with MiXCR into one record per CDR3 protein. The sample lists 550,000 to 700,000 distinct CDR3 sequences, around 21% seen once, with approximately 4.5% in the top ten. These data also formed part of another study, on T cells expressing NK-cell markers. That publication notes: The study found these clonotypes also leading the CD3+CD56-NKG2C+ fraction in a few donors.

The origin of this receptor is a woman younger than 35 in good health. The rearrangement joins TRBV5-1 to TRBJ2-1; 8 bases are shared with TRBD1. Sequenced material: PBMCs. This CDR3 is CASSGGAEAEQFF. Written as DNA, the CDR3 is TGCGCCAGCTCAGGGGGCGCCGAGGCAGAGCAGTTCTTC.